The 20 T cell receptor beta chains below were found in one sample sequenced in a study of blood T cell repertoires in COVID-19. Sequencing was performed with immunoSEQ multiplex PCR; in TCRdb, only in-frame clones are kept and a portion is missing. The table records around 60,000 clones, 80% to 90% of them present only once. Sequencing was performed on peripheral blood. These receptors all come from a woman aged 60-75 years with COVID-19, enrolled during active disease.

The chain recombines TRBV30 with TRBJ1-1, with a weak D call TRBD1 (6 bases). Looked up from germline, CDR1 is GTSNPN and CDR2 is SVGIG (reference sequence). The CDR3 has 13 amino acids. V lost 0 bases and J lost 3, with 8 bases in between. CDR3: CAWSVQGHTEAFF. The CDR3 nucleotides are TGTGCCTGGAGTGTACAGGGACACACTGAAGCTTTCTTT.

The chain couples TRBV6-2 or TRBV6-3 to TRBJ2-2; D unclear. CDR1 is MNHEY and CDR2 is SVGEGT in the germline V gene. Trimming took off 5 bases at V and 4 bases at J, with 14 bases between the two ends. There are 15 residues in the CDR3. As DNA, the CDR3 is TGTGCCAGCAGTAGAGGTGGGTCCCGCACCGGGGAGCTGTTTTTT. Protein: CASSRGGSRTGELFF.

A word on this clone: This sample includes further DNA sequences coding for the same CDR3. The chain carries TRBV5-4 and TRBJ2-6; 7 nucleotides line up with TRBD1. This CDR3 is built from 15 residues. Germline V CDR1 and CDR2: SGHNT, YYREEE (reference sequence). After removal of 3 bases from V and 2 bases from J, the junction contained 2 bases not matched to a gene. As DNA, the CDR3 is TGTGCCAGCAGCTCGGGACAGCCTGGGGCCAACGTCCTGACTTTC. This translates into CASSSGQPGANVLTF.

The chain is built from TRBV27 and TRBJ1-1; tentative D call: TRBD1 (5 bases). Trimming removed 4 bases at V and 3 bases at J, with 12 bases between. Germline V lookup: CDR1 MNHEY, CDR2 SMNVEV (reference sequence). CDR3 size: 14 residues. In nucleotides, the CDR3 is TGTGCCAGCAGTTACCGACAGCCCCACACTGAAGCTTTCTTT. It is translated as CASSYRQPHTEAFF.

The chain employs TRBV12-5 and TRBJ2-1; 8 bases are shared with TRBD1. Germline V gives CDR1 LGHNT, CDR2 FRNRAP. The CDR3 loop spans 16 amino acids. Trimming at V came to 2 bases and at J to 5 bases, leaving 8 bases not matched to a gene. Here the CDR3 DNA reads TGTGCTAGTGGTTTGAGCAGGGGGCAAATAAACAATGAGCAGTTCTTC. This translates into CASGLSRGQINNEQFF. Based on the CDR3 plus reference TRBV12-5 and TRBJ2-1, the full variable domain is DARVTQTPRHKVTEMGQEVTMRCQPILGHNTVFWYRQTMMQGLELLAYFRNRAPLDDSGMPKDRFSAEMPDATLATLKIQPSEPRDSAVYFCASGLSRGQINNEQFFGPGTRLTVL.

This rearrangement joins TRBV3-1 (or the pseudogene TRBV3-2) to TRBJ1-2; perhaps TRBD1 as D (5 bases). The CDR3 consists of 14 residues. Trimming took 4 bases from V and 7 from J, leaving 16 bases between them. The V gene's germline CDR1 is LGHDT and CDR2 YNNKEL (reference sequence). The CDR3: CASSPGAGYPGYTF. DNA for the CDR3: TGTGCCAGCAGCCCAGGAGCAGGGTACCCTGGCTACACCTTC.

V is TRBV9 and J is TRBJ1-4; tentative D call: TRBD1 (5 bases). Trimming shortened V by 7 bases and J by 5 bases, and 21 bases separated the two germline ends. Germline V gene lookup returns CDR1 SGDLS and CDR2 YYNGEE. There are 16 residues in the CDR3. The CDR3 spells CASSKEGRGPNEKLFF. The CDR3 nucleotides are TGTGCCAGCTCAAAGGAGGGGAGAGGGCCCAATGAAAAACTGTTTTTT.

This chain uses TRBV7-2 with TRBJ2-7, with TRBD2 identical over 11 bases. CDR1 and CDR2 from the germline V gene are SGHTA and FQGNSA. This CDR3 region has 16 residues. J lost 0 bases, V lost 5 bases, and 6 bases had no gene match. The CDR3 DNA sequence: TGTGCCAGCAGCCCACTAGCGGGAGCGAGCTCCTACGAGCAGTACTTC. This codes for CASSPLAGASSYEQYF. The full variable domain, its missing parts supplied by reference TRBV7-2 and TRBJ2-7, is GAGVSQSPSNKVTEKGKDVELRCDPISGHTALYWYRQSLGQGLEFLIYFQGNSAPDKSGLPSDRFSAERTGGSVSTLTIQRTQQEDSAVYLCASSPLAGASSYEQYFGPGTRLTVT.

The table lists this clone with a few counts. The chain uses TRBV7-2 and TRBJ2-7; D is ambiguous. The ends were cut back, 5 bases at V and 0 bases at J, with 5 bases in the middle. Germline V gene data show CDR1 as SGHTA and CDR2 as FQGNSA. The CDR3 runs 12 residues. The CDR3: CASSPLSYEQYF. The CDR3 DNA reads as TGTGCCAGCAGCCCCCTCTCCTACGAGCAGTACTTC.

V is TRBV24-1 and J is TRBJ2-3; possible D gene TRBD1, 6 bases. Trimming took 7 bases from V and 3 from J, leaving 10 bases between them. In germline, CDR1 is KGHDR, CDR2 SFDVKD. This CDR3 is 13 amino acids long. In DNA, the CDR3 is TGTGCCACCAGCCCCAGGGGTACAGATACGCAGTATTTT. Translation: CATSPRGTDTQYF.

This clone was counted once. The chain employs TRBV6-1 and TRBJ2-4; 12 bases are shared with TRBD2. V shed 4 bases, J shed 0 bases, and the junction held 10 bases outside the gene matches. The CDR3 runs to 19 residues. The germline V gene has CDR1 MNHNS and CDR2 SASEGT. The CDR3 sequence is CASSGPRTSGDLAKNIQYF. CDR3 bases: TGTGCCAGCAGTGGGCCACGGACTAGCGGGGATCTAGCCAAAAACATTCAGTACTTC.

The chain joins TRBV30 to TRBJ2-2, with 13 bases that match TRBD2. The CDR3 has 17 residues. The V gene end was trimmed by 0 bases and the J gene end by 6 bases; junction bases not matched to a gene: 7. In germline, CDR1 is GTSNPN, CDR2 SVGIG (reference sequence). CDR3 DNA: TGTGCCTGGAGTGTAGGACTAGCGGGAGCTAATCCCGGGGAGCTGTTTTTT. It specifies CAWSVGLAGANPGELFF.

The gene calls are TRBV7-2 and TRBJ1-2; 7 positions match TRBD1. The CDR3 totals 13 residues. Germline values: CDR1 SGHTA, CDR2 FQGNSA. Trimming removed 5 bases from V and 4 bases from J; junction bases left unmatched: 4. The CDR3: CASSTRDSYGYTF. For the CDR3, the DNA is TGTGCCAGCAGCACCCGGGACAGCTATGGCTACACCTTC.

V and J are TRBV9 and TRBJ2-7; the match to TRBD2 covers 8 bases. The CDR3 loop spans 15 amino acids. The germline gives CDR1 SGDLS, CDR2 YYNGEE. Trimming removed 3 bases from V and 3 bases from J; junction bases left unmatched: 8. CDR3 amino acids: CASSAGTGTSYEQYF. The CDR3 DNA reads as TGTGCCAGCAGCGCGGGAACCGGGACTAGCTACGAGCAGTACTTC.

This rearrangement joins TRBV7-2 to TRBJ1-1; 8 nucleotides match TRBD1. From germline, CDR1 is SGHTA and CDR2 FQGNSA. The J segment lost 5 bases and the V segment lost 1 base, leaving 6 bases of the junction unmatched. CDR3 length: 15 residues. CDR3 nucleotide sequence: TGTGCCAGCAGCTTAGAAAACAGGGGGGAAACTGAAGCTTTCTTT. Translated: CASSLENRGETEAFF.

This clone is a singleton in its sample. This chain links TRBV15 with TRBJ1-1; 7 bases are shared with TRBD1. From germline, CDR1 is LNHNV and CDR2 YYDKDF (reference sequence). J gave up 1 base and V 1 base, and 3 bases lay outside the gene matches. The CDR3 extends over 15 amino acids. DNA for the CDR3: TGTGCCACCAGCAGAGCAGCAGGGGGGAACACTGAAGCTTTCTTT. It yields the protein CATSRAAGGNTEAFF. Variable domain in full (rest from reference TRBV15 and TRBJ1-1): DAMVIQNPRYQVTQFGKPVTLSCSQTLNHNVMYWYQQKSSQAPKLLFHYYDKDFNNEADTPDNFQSRRPNTSFCFLDIRSPGLGDTAMYLCATSRAAGGNTEAFFGQGTRLTVV.

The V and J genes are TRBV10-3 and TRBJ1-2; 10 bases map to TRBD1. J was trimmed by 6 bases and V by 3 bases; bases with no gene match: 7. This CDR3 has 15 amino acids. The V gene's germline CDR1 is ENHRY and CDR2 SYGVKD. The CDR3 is CAISDFSGTGDGYTF. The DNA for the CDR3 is TGTGCCATCAGTGATTTTTCCGGGACAGGGGATGGCTACACCTTC.

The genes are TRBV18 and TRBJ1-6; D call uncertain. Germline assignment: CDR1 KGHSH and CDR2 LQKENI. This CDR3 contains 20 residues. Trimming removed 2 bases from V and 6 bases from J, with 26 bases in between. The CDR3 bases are TGTGCCAGCTCACCATGGAGTGCGGGGTCGAGCTCCAATACTAATTCACCCCTCCACTTT. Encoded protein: CASSPWSAGSSSNTNSPLHF.

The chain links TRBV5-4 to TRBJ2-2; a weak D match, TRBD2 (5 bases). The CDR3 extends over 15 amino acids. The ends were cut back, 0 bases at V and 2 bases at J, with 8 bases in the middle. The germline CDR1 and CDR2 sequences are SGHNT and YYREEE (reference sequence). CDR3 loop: CASSLETTNTGELFF. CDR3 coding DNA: TGTGCCAGCAGCTTGGAGACTACCAACACCGGGGAGCTGTTTTTT.

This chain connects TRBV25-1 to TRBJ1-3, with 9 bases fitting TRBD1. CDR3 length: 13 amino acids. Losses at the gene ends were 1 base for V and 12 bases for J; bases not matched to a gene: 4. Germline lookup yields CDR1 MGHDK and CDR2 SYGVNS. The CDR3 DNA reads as TGTGCCAGCAGTGAATGGGACAGGGATTTCATATATTTT. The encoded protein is CASSEWDRDFIYF.